This TCR beta chain derives from a study of blood T cell repertoires in COVID-19. Germline trimming cut 3 bases from V and 3 bases from J; bases unmatched to any gene: 4. This CDR3 comprises 14 residues. Germline CDR1 reads DFQATT; CDR2 reads SNEGSKA (reference sequence). This table comes from immunoSEQ multiplex PCR, and its TCRdb copy is limited to in-frame clones, with some not included. Of roughly 39,000 clones listed, over 75% were seen once; the top ten hold roughly 10%. The chain carries TRBV20-1 and TRBJ2-3; 9 positions agree with TRBD2. The material sequenced was peripheral blood. The receptor was isolated from a woman aged 65 to 85 with acute or convalescent COVID-19. The DNA for the CDR3 is TGCAGTGCTAGTCGGCGGGGGGGAACAGATACGCAGTATTTT. Residues: CSASRRGGTDTQYF.